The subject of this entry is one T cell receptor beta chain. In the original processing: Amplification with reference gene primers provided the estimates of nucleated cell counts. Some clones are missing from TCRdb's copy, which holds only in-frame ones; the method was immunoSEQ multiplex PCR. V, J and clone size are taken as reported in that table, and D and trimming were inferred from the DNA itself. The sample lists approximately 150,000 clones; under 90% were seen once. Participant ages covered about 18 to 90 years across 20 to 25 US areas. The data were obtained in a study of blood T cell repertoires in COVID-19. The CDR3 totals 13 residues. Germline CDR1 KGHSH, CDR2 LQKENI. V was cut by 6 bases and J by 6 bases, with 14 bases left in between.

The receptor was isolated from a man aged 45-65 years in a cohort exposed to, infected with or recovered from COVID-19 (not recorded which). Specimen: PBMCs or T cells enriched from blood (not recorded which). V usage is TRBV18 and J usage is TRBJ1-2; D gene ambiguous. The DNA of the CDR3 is TGTGCCAGCTCCCCCAAGAGGATCGATGGCTACACCTTC. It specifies CASSPKRIDGYTF.